The T cell receptor beta chain described here comes from a study of molecular identifiers for immune sequencing clone quantification. Generation of bulk TCR libraries relied on previously described methods and listed TCR primers. Each CDR3 protein is one row after TCRdb ran MiXCR on the PCR reads. The sample holds around 480,000 distinct CDR3 sequences, about 22% seen once. Overall study results and limits: Identical TCR molecules that share a barcode could lead to an underestimation of highly expanded clone sizes.

This CDR3 is 15 amino acids long. Germline CDR1 and CDR2: SGHTA and FQGNSA. J gave up 6 bases and V 5 bases, and 7 bases lay outside the gene matches. From 20,000 to 1,000,000 sorted cells, naive CD8 libraries were generated with 10%, 30% or 50% RNA. This clonotype has a count of ten or more. Its target is unknown. The sequencing sample was made of naive CD8+ T cells from blood, with Jurkat cell RNA spiked in. Subset defined: FACS-sorted CD8+CD4-CCR7+CD45RA+ naive T cells. The sequence was obtained from a human donor in good health. Some libraries in this study had Jurkat cell RNA spiked in. The rearrangement links TRBV7-2 to TRBJ2-3; 11 bases are a match to TRBD2. CDR3 sequence (DNA): TGTGCCAGCAGCGCACTCCCTAGCGGGGGGGATACGCAGTATTTT. Translated: CASSALPSGGDTQYF.